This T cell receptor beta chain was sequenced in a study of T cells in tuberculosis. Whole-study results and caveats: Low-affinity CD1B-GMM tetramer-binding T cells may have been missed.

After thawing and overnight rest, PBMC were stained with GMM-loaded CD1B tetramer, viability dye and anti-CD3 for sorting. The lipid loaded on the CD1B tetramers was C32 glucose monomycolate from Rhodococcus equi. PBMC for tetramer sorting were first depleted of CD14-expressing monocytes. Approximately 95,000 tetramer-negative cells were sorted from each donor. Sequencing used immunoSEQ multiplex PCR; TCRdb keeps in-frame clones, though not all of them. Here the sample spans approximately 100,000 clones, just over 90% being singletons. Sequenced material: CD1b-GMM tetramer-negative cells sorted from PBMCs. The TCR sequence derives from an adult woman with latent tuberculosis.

CDR3 in amino acids: CASSTGSSGGAYEQYF. CDR3 DNA: TGTGCCAGCAGCACCGGATCTAGCGGGGGGGCCTACGAGCAGTACTTC. The rearrangement joins TRBV7-2 to TRBJ2-7; 12 nucleotides align to TRBD2. Trimming removed 5 bases from V and 2 bases from J; junction bases left unmatched: 7. Germline V gene sequence: CDR1 SGHTA, CDR2 FQGNSA. The CDR3 has 16 amino acids. The full variable domain, with the rest looked up from reference TRBV7-2 and TRBJ2-7, is GAGVSQSPSNKVTEKGKDVELRCDPISGHTALYWYRQSLGQGLEFLIYFQGNSAPDKSGLPSDRFSAERTGGSVSTLTIQRTQQEDSAVYLCASSTGSSGGAYEQYFGPGTRLTVT.